These 3 T cell receptor beta chains were sequenced from one sample in a study of T cell responses to AZD1222 COVID-19 vaccine. Assay: immunoSEQ multiplex PCR; the TCRdb copy retains only in-frame clones and omits some. The repertoire includes 150,000 to 200,000 clones, approximately 92% of them detected once, and about 2.8% sits in the top ten. The sample consisted of peripheral blood, taken on day 0 of AZD1222 vaccination. Every receptor here comes from an adult in good health.

Here the CDR3 reads CASSQDPPKLFF. CDR3 DNA sequence: TGTGCCAGCAGCCAAGATCCACCCAAACTGTTTTTT. The genes are TRBV3-1 (or the pseudogene TRBV3-2) and TRBJ1-4; D call uncertain. Trimming left V 0 bases short and J 11 bases short, with 7 bases between. There are 12 residues in the CDR3. The germline gives CDR1 LGHDT, CDR2 YNNKEL (reference sequence).

The DNA for the CDR3 is TGTGCCAGCAGCTCGCCGGGAGGGCTCACAGATACGCAGTATTTT. Its translation is CASSSPGGLTDTQYF. This chain uses TRBV5-4 with TRBJ2-3; TRBD2 matches at 8 bases. With 3 bases clipped from V and 2 bases from J, the junction kept 5 bases outside the gene matches. The CDR3 is 15 amino acids. Germline CDR1 is SGHNT and CDR2 is YYREEE (reference sequence).

The rearrangement uses TRBV29-1 and TRBJ1-2; 11 bases line up with TRBD1. The CDR3 runs 13 residues. Germline CDR1 is SQVTM and CDR2 is ANQGSEA. Unmatched junction bases numbered 4, after V lost 5 bases and J lost 5 bases. The CDR3 coding sequence is TGCAGCGTTACGGGACAGGGGGATTATGGCTACACCTTC. This encodes CSVTGQGDYGYTF.